This TCR beta chain was identified during a study of cytomegalovirus exposure and HLA in healthy donors (dated by TCRdb to 2015 to 2018). Regarding the research as a whole: An earlier analysis of 587 of the donors reported about 300 Gb of sequence data and 95 million to 120 million unique TCR beta sequences obtained from around 170 million T cells. An early release covering more than 500 HLA-typed donors comprised approximately 290 gigabases of sequencing data and around 80 million unique TCR sequences. The genetic ancestry cluster associated with self-reported Caucasian donors included roughly four fifths of the approximately 430 genotyped donors. The aim of the study was to test whether cataloging public T cell receptors could identify signatures of past pathogen exposure. The study used immunosequencing to profile the T cell repertoires of under 700 subjects and linked those repertoires to cytomegalovirus serostatus. A separate validation cohort of some 130 different subjects was used in addition to the roughly 700-subject first cohort. To predict cytomegalovirus infection status, the study brought together high-throughput TCR immunosequencing, statistical association of individual TCRs with disease status, and machine learning. A later analysis re-analyzed previously published TCR beta repertoires from roughly 630 donors and added high-resolution HLA genotyping to study TCR occurrence patterns. In the later analysis, no new phenotypic data were used to find candidate immune exposures; instead, reliance was placed on TCR beta sequences and their occurrence across donors. An earlier analysis of approximately 500 of the donors applied high-throughput TCR beta sequencing to assess whether each TCR beta V gene segment acted as functional or pseudogenic. Donor age, sex, ethnicity and CMV serostatus were compiled alongside the repertoire data. A later genetic analysis used genome-wide SNP genotypes for about 60% of the roughly 700 donors, treating that subset as a discovery cohort. All discovery cohort repertoires had been generated on a single sequencing platform. HLA typing included class I and class II loci at four-digit resolution. The number of donors typed differed by locus, with roughly 620-630 for A, B, C, DRB1 and DQB1, around 560 for DQA1, over 600 for DPA1, and about 450 for DPB1. Five DR-DQ haplotypes were handled as single units for association and clustering, since linkage in the cohort was strong. Among 300 to 500 genotyped donors of the cohort, an average of around 220,000 unique TCR beta nucleotide sequences was sequenced per donor, of which 15% to 20% were non-productive.

In regard to this clone: The clone's antigen remains unknown. Qualities for individual bases were not recorded, and no much larger clone is one base off.

The research as a whole found: In a later analysis, HLA-associated TCR beta chains showed more clonal expansion and lower generation probabilities than non-associated chains that were equally common. When HLA alleles, especially DR and DQ, strongly co-occurred, attributing TCR associations to individual alleles was difficult. Correlated functional status among segregating V segments might be attributable to linkage disequilibrium, but an unknown experimental factor could not be ruled out. In a later analysis, several top co-occurrence clusters were reported to appear linked to parvovirus B19, influenza, CMV and Epstein-Barr virus. Most TCR sequences were seen in very few donors, while some public TCRs were found in many individuals. The classifier was reported to diagnose cytomegalovirus status with high specificity and sensitivity in both the original cohort and the validation cohort. The sequencing pipeline was judged likely to have produced a cluster of highly shared sequence variants as a technical artifact. A later analysis found that most CMV-associated TCR beta chains appeared HLA-restricted, with HLA associations seemingly driven largely by CMV exposure. Some IMGT-functional V segments, including TRBV6-2 and TRBV6-3, could not be distinguished by the 87-base-pair reads and were therefore excluded. Broadly in line with IMGT annotations, most TCR beta V segments showed up in productive rearrangements about 90% or about 30% of the time in an earlier analysis of 587 of the donors. According to a later genetic analysis, donors in an Asian-associated ancestry cluster had fewer N-insertions in productive TCRs than the approximately 650-donor mean. Immune exposure information for the cohort was limited to CMV serostatus. The presence/absence analyses assumed that sequencing depth was roughly uniform across donors, and that assumption may not be true. The study listed approximately 160 TCR beta chains as associated with cytomegalovirus. It was suggested by the authors that the approach could potentially be generalized to other disease states and immunological phenotypes. Because counts were too low, roughly 16 rarely observed V segments, including chromosome 9 orphons, were left out of the earlier analysis of over 550 of the donors. In a later analysis, the rate of TCR association differed among HLA loci, with DRB1 alleles having the most associated TCRs and HLA-C alleles having the fewest. A further reported finding was that TCR beta sequences accurately predicted the HLA-A and HLA-B alleles for most subjects in the first cohort. Because HLA typing was unavailable for some donors at each locus, only the typed subset was used in association tests. Three of the identified cytomegalovirus-associated TCR beta chains were confirmed in vitro to be specific for cytomegalovirus antigens. In this cohort, only TCR beta chains were sequenced, and detectable features were limited by the absence of alpha or paired-chain data. In a later analysis, around 15,000 TCR beta sequences were associated with specific HLA alleles at a false discovery rate of 0.05. V-gene and J-gene trimming of TCR beta chains was associated with a missense DCLRE1C variant in a later genetic analysis, and the association was replicated in an independent cohort.

Library preparation was by the immunoSEQ multiplex PCR assay. The multiplex PCR relied on a mix of 60 forward primers for TCR Vbeta segments and 13 reverse primers for TCR Jbeta segments. A multiplex PCR assay on genomic DNA amplified the CDR3 region of rearranged TCR beta genes. On the Illumina HiSeq System, the amplified TCR beta libraries were sequenced as 87-base-pair reads. The published analysis was carried out like this. In a later analysis, tens of millions of unique TCR beta chains were counted across the approximately 640 repertoires, and about 10 million of these chains were shared by at least two donors. Raw reads were error-corrected and collapsed into unique sequences by a nearest-neighbor algorithm in which closely related sequences were merged to remove PCR and sequencing errors. To assign V, D and J gene segments, CDR3 sequences were aligned to IMGT reference sequences. For a sequence to be retained, at least a six-nucleotide match to both a V gene segment and a J gene segment was required. Rearrangements were called productive when the CDR3 lacked stop codons and stayed in frame with V and J; all others were non-productive. Following IMGT convention, CDR3 was defined as the stretch from the second conserved V-encoded cysteine up to the conserved J-encoded phenylalanine. Sequences without an unambiguous match to a single V gene segment were excluded from the earlier analysis of about 600 of the donors. In an earlier analysis of around 590 of the donors, a V segment was called functional when productive rearrangements were above 56.7%, and segregating when the standard deviation between donors exceeded 5%. To diagnose cytomegalovirus status from the catalog of TCR beta chain sequences, a statistical classification framework was built. In a later analysis, TCR nucleotide sequences were compared against IMGT/GENE-DB human TR gene sequences so that V and J genes could be assigned. A later analysis assigned CDR3 sequences and most-parsimonious VDJ recombination scenarios with the TCRdist pipeline. In a later analysis, each TCR beta chain was defined by its CDR3 amino acid sequence together with its V-gene family, and reads lacking a unique V-gene family were excluded. In a later analysis, approximately 590 highly shared, low-generation-probability nucleotide sequences were removed to address suspected cross-contamination and a sequencing artifact. In a later analysis, a clonal expansion index was calculated for each public chain from normalized within-repertoire ranks of inferred template counts. Generation probabilities in a later analysis came from a VDJ recombination model fitted to out-of-frame rearrangements, and those results were checked against IGoR. A later analysis scored TCR-TCR, TCR-HLA and TCR-CMV co-occurrence with hypergeometric tests, applying a repertoire-size bias correction to TCR pairs. To estimate false discovery rates, a later analysis permuted the HLA or CMV assignments 20 times. A later analysis grouped co-occurring TCRs with DBSCAN, adding TCRdist sequence similarity when clustering within HLA-allele-positive subsets. For co-occurrence clustering, repertoires with fewer than 30,000 or more than 120,000 public chains were excluded, along with a handful of repertoires with anomalous nucleotide sharing. TCRdb re-hosts the immuneACCESS table, in-frame sequences only. Its copies lack some clones; in the studies checked, an unresolved V gene accounts for under half of them, and the cause for the rest is not known. The DNA gave D and trimming, while V, J and clone size come from that table. This sample is represented by roughly 63,000 clones; around 80% of them were singletons. Clones ranked in the top ten supply roughly 25% of the sample.

V loses 2 bases, J loses 3 bases, and the germline ends lie 8 bases apart. CDR1 MNHNY and CDR2 SVGAGI are derived from the germline V gene (reference sequence). The CDR3, from cysteine to phenylalanine, totals 13 residues. CDR3 DNA is the only sequence kept; it has 39 bases, read in frame from the first base. The cohort was made up of under 800 healthy bone marrow donors. Cohort members were all nominally healthy when sampled, although unrecorded immune exposures were likely present. The donor tested CMV seropositive, placing the donor among the 290 or so seropositive members of the cohort. Each donor provided a peripheral blood sample, and peripheral blood mononuclear cells were used for TCR beta sequencing. Genomic DNA extraction from the blood cell samples was performed with the Qiagen DNeasy Blood Extraction Kit.

This chain joins TRBV6-6 to TRBJ2-7; D gene: possibly TRBD2, on 5 matching bases. The sequenced sample was PBMCs. This sequence originates from a woman in her forties in good health and CMV-seropositive. The nucleotide sequence is TGTGCCAGCAGTTACAGGGAGAACTACGAGCAGTACTTC. It translates as CASSYRENYEQYF.